The 25 T cell receptor beta chains below were found in one sample sequenced in a study of CD8 T cells in ankylosing spondylitis. General observations from the study: What seemed typical of ankylosing spondylitis blood was a TCR beta motif built from about eight highly homologous variants.

TCRdb independently ran MiXCR on the 5' RACE reads; one entry per CDR3 protein. The sample includes roughly 700,000 distinct CDR3 sequences, roughly 19% of them seen just once. These TCRs are of unknown antigen specificity. The source material was blood, either unsorted or a sorted T cell fraction (not recorded which). The source is a male donor with ankylosing spondylitis.

The chain combines TRBV20-1 with TRBJ2-3; D is unclear. The CDR3 consists of 14 residues. Trimming stripped 0 bases from V and 2 bases from J, with 9 bases between. The germline CDR1 and CDR2 sequences are DFQATT and SNEGSKA (reference sequence). CDR3 in DNA: TGCAGTGCTAGAGATAGGGTAGCCACAGATACGCAGTATTTT. It specifies CSARDRVATDTQYF.

The V and J genes are TRBV6-5 and TRBJ1-1; D is ambiguous. The CDR3 spans 15 residues. The germline V and J ends were trimmed by 3 bases and 4 bases, with 15 bases remaining between them. Germline-derived CDR1 and CDR2 are MNHEY and SVGAGI. CDR3 DNA sequence: TGTGCCAGCAGTTATACGGGGATTTGGGGCACTGAAGCTTTCTTT. This codes for CASSYTGIWGTEAFF.

This clonotype was recorded a few times. The chain employs TRBV2 and TRBJ2-7, with 10 bases fitting TRBD2. CDR1 is SNHLY and CDR2 is FYNNEI in the germline V gene. The CDR3 is 14 amino acids. V shed 6 bases and J 6 bases; nucleotides not matched to a gene: 8. The CDR3 is CASRQLAGVREQYF. The DNA of the CDR3 is TGTGCCAGCAGACAGCTAGCGGGAGTCCGCGAGCAGTACTTC.

The CDR3 is CASRDVGTTSTDTQYF. CDR3 nucleotide sequence: TGTGCCAGCAGGGACGTGGGGACTACTAGCACAGATACGCAGTATTTT. The chain couples TRBV7-2 to TRBJ2-3; 7 bases are shared with TRBD2. V lost 6 bases to trimming and J lost 0 bases; unmatched junction nucleotides: 9. CDR3 length equals 16 residues. CDR1 and CDR2 (germline): SGHTA, FQGNSA.

This sequence joins TRBV29-1 and TRBJ2-1; TRBD2 matches 9 bases. Trimming removed 4 bases from V and 6 bases from J; junction bases left unmatched: 4. CDR3 size: 13 residues. Germline-derived CDR1 and CDR2 are SQVTM and ANQGSEA. CDR3 sequence reads: CSVGREGANEQFF. The CDR3 DNA is TGCAGCGTTGGGCGGGAGGGCGCCAATGAGCAGTTCTTC.

V is TRBV7-6 and J is TRBJ2-3; TRBD2 is a possible D gene (6 bases). The CDR3 contains 15 residues. Germline assignment: CDR1 SGHVS and CDR2 FNYEAQ. The V gene lost 9 bases and the J gene lost 0 bases, with 16 bases spanning the gap. CDR3 DNA: TGTGCCAGTTCCGCCGGGGGAGGAAGCACAGATACGCAGTATTTT. This translates into CASSAGGGSTDTQYF.

The CDR3 spells CASSEPGEETQYF. The CDR3 region has the DNA TGTGCCAGCAGTGAACCTGGAGAGGAGACCCAGTACTTC. The V call is TRBV6-1, the J call TRBJ2-5, with no clear D. The CDR3 loop spans 13 amino acids. V was cut by 2 bases and J by 5 bases, with 9 bases left in between. The germline CDR1 and CDR2 sequences are MNHNS and SASEGT.

The J gene is TRBJ2-1, the V gene TRBV7-8; the D is unclear. The ends were cut back, 1 base at V and 7 bases at J, with 11 bases in the middle. Looked up from germline, CDR1 is SGHVS and CDR2 is FQNEAQ. CDR3 length: 14 amino acids. The CDR3 protein is CASSLEGPLNEQFF. In nucleotides, the CDR3 is TGTGCCAGCAGCTTAGAAGGGCCCCTAAATGAGCAGTTCTTC.

A few counts support this clonotype. This chain connects TRBV5-1 to TRBJ2-6, with 10 bases identical to TRBD2. The CDR3 has 19 residues. Germline V lookup: CDR1 SGHRS, CDR2 YFSETQ. Trimming cost V 0 bases and J 0 bases; bases outside gene matches: 6. The CDR3 coding sequence is TGCGCCAGCAGCTTGGTGCTAGCGGGAGTCCCCTCTGGGGCCAACGTCCTGACTTTC. Residues: CASSLVLAGVPSGANVLTF.

There are a few counts of this clonotype. The rearrangement uses TRBV27 and TRBJ2-7; D might be TRBD2 (6 bases). This CDR3 has 14 amino acids. CDR1 and CDR2 from the germline V gene are MNHEY and SMNVEV (reference sequence). The V end lost 4 bases, the J end lost 2 bases, and 12 bases lay between the germline ends. CDR3 in amino acids: CASSWGGTPYEQYF. The DNA of the CDR3 is TGTGCCAGCAGTTGGGGCGGGACCCCCTACGAGCAGTACTTC.

The chain recombines TRBV9 with TRBJ2-7; D may be TRBD1 (6 bases). Germline CDR1 reads SGDLS; CDR2 reads YYNGEE. With 0 bases removed from V and 2 bases from J, the gap between germline ends came to 9 bases. The CDR3 spans 14 residues. The CDR3 DNA follows: TGTGCCAGCAGCGTAGGGGGGCTGACCTACGAGCAGTACTTC. It codes for CASSVGGLTYEQYF.

Ten or more counts support this clonotype. The chain employs TRBV7-2 and TRBJ1-1, with D uncertain. This CDR3 region has 11 residues. V lost 4 bases, J lost 8 bases, and 8 bases lay in between. In germline, CDR1 is SGHTA, CDR2 FQGNSA. Here the CDR3 DNA reads TGTGCCAGCAGCTCACACGAGGAAGCTTTCTTT. Translated, it gives CASSSHEEAFF.

This clonotype was counted between two and nine times. This chain links TRBV10-3 with TRBJ2-1; 8 bases agree with TRBD2. CDR3 length: 13 residues. The germline CDR1 and CDR2 sequences are ENHRY and SYGVKD. With V trimmed by 6 bases and J by 6 bases, 4 bases remained unmatched. This chain's CDR3 is CAIRRGGTNEQFF. CDR3 sequence (DNA): TGTGCCATCAGGCGCGGGGGGACCAATGAGCAGTTCTTC.

This chain links TRBV6-5 with TRBJ2-1; the match to TRBD2 covers 7 bases. CDR3 size: 16 residues. Trimming at V came to 2 bases and at J to 2 bases, leaving 6 bases not matched to a gene. Germline assignment: CDR1 MNHEY and CDR2 SVGAGI. The CDR3 spells CASSYEGAGPYNEQFF. The CDR3 nucleotides read TGTGCCAGCAGTTACGAGGGAGCGGGGCCCTACAATGAGCAGTTCTTC.

This clonotype was seen more than once but under ten times. The chain uses TRBV12-3 or TRBV12-4 and TRBJ2-3; D remains ambiguous. This CDR3 is built from 16 residues. V was trimmed by 1 base and J by 1 base, leaving 12 bases between them. The CDR3 nucleotides are TGTGCCAGCAGTTTAGACTTCAGTTCGGGCACAGATACGCAGTATTTT. Amino acid sequence: CASSLDFSSGTDTQYF.

This clonotype has only a few counts. The rearrangement joins TRBV27 to TRBJ1-5; D is uncertain. The germline gives CDR1 MNHEY, CDR2 SMNVEV (reference sequence). This CDR3 has 13 residues. V lost 8 bases, J lost 6 bases, and 14 bases lay in between. The CDR3 here is CASGPLVAQPQHF. CDR3 nucleotides: TGTGCCAGCGGGCCTCTGGTGGCTCAGCCCCAGCATTTT.

This clonotype was counted many times. V usage is TRBV9 and J usage is TRBJ2-2, with D perhaps TRBD1 (6 bases). Germline CDR1 reads SGDLS; CDR2 reads YYNGEE. There are 15 residues in the CDR3. Trimming removed 0 bases from V and 2 bases from J, with 8 bases in between. The CDR3 reads CASSVAGTNTGELFF. In nucleotides, the CDR3 is TGTGCCAGCAGCGTAGCCGGGACAAACACCGGGGAGCTGTTTTTT. Using reference TRBV9 and TRBJ2-2 for the parts outside the CDR3, the full variable domain is DSGVTQTPKHLITATGQRVTLRCSPRSGDLSVYWYQQSLDQGLQFLIQYYNGEERAKGNILERFSAQQFPDLHSELNLSSLELGDSALYFCASSVAGTNTGELFFGEGSRLTVL.

CDR3 coding DNA: TGTGCCAGCAGCATAACAGGGGAGGCAGCTTTCTTT. Translating gives CASSITGEAAFF. The genes are TRBV7-9 and TRBJ1-1, with 7 bases lining up with TRBD1. Germline-derived CDR1 and CDR2 are SEHNR and FQNEAQ (reference sequence). This CDR3 is 12 amino acids long. The V and J ends lost 5 bases and 10 bases, in that order; junction bases with no gene match: 7.

This clonotype was counted at least ten times. The chain uses TRBV29-1 and TRBJ2-1; possible D gene TRBD2, 5 bases. Germline V lookup: CDR1 SQVTM, CDR2 ANQGSEA. The CDR3 is made up of 15 amino acids. V was clipped by 6 bases and J by 5 bases, with 20 bases between them. CDR3 nucleotides: TGCAGCGTGCCCCCAATCAAAGCCGGGAACAATGAGCAGTTCTTC. It yields the protein CSVPPIKAGNNEQFF.

This clonotype has just a few counts. The rearrangement links TRBV20-1 to TRBJ2-1; D possibly corresponds to TRBD1 (5 bases). There are 13 residues in the CDR3. Germline CDR1 DFQATT, CDR2 SNEGSKA (reference sequence). V lost 5 bases and J 0 bases, leaving 8 bases between the germline ends. The CDR3 DNA reads as TGCAGTGCTCAGGGAAGCTCCTACAATGAGCAGTTCTTC. Amino acid sequence: CSAQGSSYNEQFF.

This clonotype showed up just a few times. The chain links TRBV7-3 to TRBJ2-1; possibly TRBD2 for D (5 bases). The CDR3 is 15 amino acids. V lost 5 bases to trimming and J lost 0 bases, with 11 bases between them. From germline, CDR1 is SGHTA and CDR2 FQGTGA. In DNA, the CDR3 is TGTGCCAGCAGCCGGGGATCGAGCTCCTACAATGAGCAGTTCTTC. Translated: CASSRGSSSYNEQFF.

The sample holds many counts of this clonotype. The chain uses TRBV9 and TRBJ2-7; D remains ambiguous. The CDR3 has 14 residues. V was trimmed by 0 bases and J by 3 bases, leaving 10 bases between them. Looked up from germline, CDR1 is SGDLS and CDR2 is YYNGEE. The CDR3 reads CASSVDDVVYEQYF. The CDR3 coding sequence is TGTGCCAGCAGCGTAGATGACGTGGTCTACGAGCAGTACTTC.

This clonotype was seen a few times. The chain joins TRBV20-1 to TRBJ1-5; the D gene is possibly TRBD1 (5 bases). V lost 5 bases and J lost 5, with 13 bases in between. The CDR3 extends over 13 amino acids. Germline assignment: CDR1 DFQATT and CDR2 SNEGSKA (reference sequence). CDR3 DNA: TGCAGTGCTGAGCGACAGCCCGATCAGCCCCAGCATTTT. It encodes CSAERQPDQPQHF.

This clonotype has just a few counts. The rearrangement joins TRBV4-1 to TRBJ2-2; D perhaps matches TRBD2 (5 bases). V was pared by 0 bases and J by 0 bases, with 17 bases between. CDR1 and CDR2 from the germline V gene are MGHRA and YSYEKL. The CDR3 is 19 residues long. CDR3 sequence: CASSQESGLGSPNTGELFF. The CDR3 DNA is TGCGCCAGCAGCCAAGAGTCGGGGTTGGGGAGTCCGAACACCGGGGAGCTGTTTTTT.

This clonotype was detected only a few times. This chain links TRBV20-1 with TRBJ2-3; the D is unclear. This CDR3 spans 16 amino acids. CDR1 is DFQATT and CDR2 is SNEGSKA in the germline V gene (reference sequence). The V gene lost 6 bases and the J gene lost 2 bases, with 21 bases spanning the gap. CDR3 nucleotide sequence: TGCAGTGCCGCACCGACCTCCGCCCTAGACACAGATACGCAGTATTTT. Its translation: CSAAPTSALDTDTQYF.